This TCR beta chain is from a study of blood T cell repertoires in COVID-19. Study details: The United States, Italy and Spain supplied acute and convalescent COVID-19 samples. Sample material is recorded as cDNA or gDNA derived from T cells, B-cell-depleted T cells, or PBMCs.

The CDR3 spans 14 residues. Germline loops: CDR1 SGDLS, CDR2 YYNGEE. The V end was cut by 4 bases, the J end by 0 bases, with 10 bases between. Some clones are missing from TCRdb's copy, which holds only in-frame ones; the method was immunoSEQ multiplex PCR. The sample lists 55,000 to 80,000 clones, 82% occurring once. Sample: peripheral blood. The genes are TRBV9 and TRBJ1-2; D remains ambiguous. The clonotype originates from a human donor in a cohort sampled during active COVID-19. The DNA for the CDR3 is TGTGCCAGCAGCACGACACCCGCTAACTATGGCTACACCTTC. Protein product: CASSTTPANYGYTF.